The 4 T cell receptor beta chains reported below all come from one sample, sequenced in a study of regulatory T cells in long-lasting Graves disease. Sequencing libraries for TCR beta were prepared with iRepertoire HTBI primers and Arm-PCR of CDR3 regions. TCRdb called the multiplex PCR reads again in MiXCR, with one record for every CDR3 protein. The sample contains 440,000 or so distinct CDR3 sequences, more than 13% of which appear only once. Time point meaning: newly diagnosed GD, antithyroid drugs for less than 3 months. Generation of the TCR library employed RNA extracted from PBMCs. Another study also made use of these data, one on T cells in Graves' hyperthyroidism and ophthalmopathy.

The sequenced sample was peripheral blood mononuclear cells (PBMCs), obtained at new diagnosis, from a patient treated with antithyroid drugs. The origin of the receptors is a woman aged 25 to 39 with Graves disease.

The chain is built from TRBV7-6 and TRBJ2-1; 10 bases agree with TRBD1. From germline, CDR1 is SGHVS and CDR2 FNYEAQ. Trimming took 2 bases from V and 2 from J; bases not matched to a gene: 6. The CDR3 has 17 amino acids. Here the CDR3 DNA reads TGTGCCAGCAGCTTAAGACAGGGGGCGGGAGCCTACAATGAGCAGTTCTTC. Its translation: CASSLRQGAGAYNEQFF.

The chain's CDR3 is CSVARDYLNTEAFF. CDR3 DNA: TGCAGCGTTGCCAGGGATTATCTGAACACTGAAGCTTTCTTT. The chain uses TRBV29-1 and TRBJ1-1; D might be TRBD1 (5 bases). The CDR3 is 14 amino acids. The germline gives CDR1 SQVTM, CDR2 ANQGSEA. V was clipped by 4 bases and J by 0 bases, with 12 bases between them. The full variable domain, its missing parts supplied by reference TRBV29-1 and TRBJ1-1, is SAVISQKPSRDICQRGTSLTIQCQVDSQVTMMFWYRQQPGQSLTLIATANQGSEATYESGFVIDKFPISRPNLTFSTLTVSNMSPEDSSIYLCSVARDYLNTEAFFGQGTRLTVV.

This clonotype appeared many times. V usage is TRBV7-2 and J usage is TRBJ2-1; 7 bases are shared with TRBD2. Germline values: CDR1 SGHTA, CDR2 FQGNSA. This CDR3 region has 20 residues. Trimming cost V 3 bases and J 5 bases; bases outside gene matches: 22. CDR3 sequence: CASSLAVGGVVRGEDNEQFF. CDR3 nucleotides: TGTGCCAGCAGCTTGGCCGTTGGGGGGGTCGTGCGTGGCGAAGACAATGAGCAGTTCTTC.

The J gene is TRBJ2-2, the V gene TRBV28, with D perhaps TRBD1 (6 bases). The V gene's germline CDR1 is MDHEN and CDR2 SYDVKM. The CDR3 is made up of 15 amino acids. V gave up 5 bases and J gave up 1 base, with 11 bases separating them. Here the CDR3 reads CASSSRDKNTGELFF. CDR3 DNA sequence: TGTGCCAGCAGTAGCCGGGACAAGAACACCGGGGAGCTGTTTTTT.